This T cell receptor (beta chain) was profiled in a study of blood T cell repertoires in COVID-19. Method: immunoSEQ multiplex PCR; TCRdb's copy keeps in-frame clones and lacks some. Here the sample spans about 300,000 clones, about nine tenths being singletons. Participant reports of clinical history set cohort assignment. A PCR-confirmed or clinician-diagnosed COVID-19 case had contacted exposed participants within 2 weeks of entry. Specimen: PBMCs or T cells enriched from blood (not recorded which). This clonotype was sampled from a woman aged 45-59 years who had been exposed to COVID-19.

Written as DNA, the CDR3 is TGTGCCAGCAGTGAGGCGGCAGGGCGAAGCAATCAGCCCCAGCATTTT. It encodes CASSEAAGRSNQPQHF. The rearrangement uses TRBV6-1 and TRBJ1-5, with D tentatively TRBD1 (5 bases). The ends were cut back, 3 bases at V and 1 base at J, with 13 bases in the middle. Germline V gene sequence: CDR1 MNHNS, CDR2 SASEGT. The CDR3 has 16 amino acids.